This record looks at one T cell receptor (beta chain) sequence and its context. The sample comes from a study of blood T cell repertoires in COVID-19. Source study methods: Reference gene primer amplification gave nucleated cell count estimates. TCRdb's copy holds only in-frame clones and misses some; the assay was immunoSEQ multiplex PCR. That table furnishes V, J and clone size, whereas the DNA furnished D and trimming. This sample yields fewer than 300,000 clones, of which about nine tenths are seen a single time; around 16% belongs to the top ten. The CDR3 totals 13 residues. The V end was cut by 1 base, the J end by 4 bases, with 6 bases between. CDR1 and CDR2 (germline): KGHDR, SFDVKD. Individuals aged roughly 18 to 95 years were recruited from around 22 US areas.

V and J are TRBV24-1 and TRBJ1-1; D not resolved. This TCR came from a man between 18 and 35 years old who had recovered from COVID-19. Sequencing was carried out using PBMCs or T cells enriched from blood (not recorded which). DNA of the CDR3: TGTGCCACCAGTGATTTTCGGGGCACTGAAGCTTTCTTT. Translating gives CATSDFRGTEAFF.